One and the same sample provided the 15 T cell receptor beta chains below, sequenced in a study of blood T cell repertoires in COVID-19. Produced via immunoSEQ multiplex PCR; TCRdb's table is partial and in-frame only. The table has 180,000 or so clones, 81% seen once. The sequencing input was peripheral blood. Receptor source: a woman between 35 and 50 years old with COVID-19, enrolled during active disease.

The chain joins TRBV30 to TRBJ2-1, with 12 bases fitting TRBD2. CDR1 is GTSNPN and CDR2 is SVGIG in the germline V gene (reference sequence). V trimming: 3 bases; J trimming: 7 bases; junction bases outside the gene matches: 7. The CDR3 has 15 residues. CDR3 protein: CAWSPLAGGVNEQFF. DNA for the CDR3: TGTGCCTGGAGCCCACTAGCGGGAGGAGTTAATGAGCAGTTCTTC.

This chain connects TRBV7-8 to TRBJ1-3; no reliable D call. Germline V lookup: CDR1 SGHVS, CDR2 FQNEAQ. V shed 4 bases and J shed 0 bases, with 13 bases lying between them. This CDR3 comprises 16 residues. CDR3 nucleotides: TGTGCCAGCAGCTCCCCGGCGGTCGACTCTGGAAACACCATATATTTT. Protein sequence: CASSSPAVDSGNTIYF.

This clone was observed a single time. The chain recombines TRBV6-5 with TRBJ1-5; D is unresolved. Trimming cost V 0 bases and J 2 bases, with 8 bases left between them. The germline V gene has CDR1 MNHEY and CDR2 SVGAGI. The CDR3 runs to 15 residues. CDR3 residues: CASSYSGGGNQPQHF. CDR3 DNA: TGTGCCAGCAGTTACTCGGGTGGAGGCAATCAGCCCCAGCATTTT.

DNA for the CDR3: TGTGCCAGTAGTATATCGACCGGGACTAGCGGGAGGCACGAGCAGTACTTC. It specifies CASSISTGTSGRHEQYF. The chain couples TRBV19 to TRBJ2-7; 15 bases agree with TRBD2. The CDR3 consists of 17 residues. The germline V gene has CDR1 LNHDA and CDR2 SQIVND (reference sequence). J lost 5 bases, V lost 2 bases, and 7 bases had no gene match.

This sequence joins TRBV3-1 (or the pseudogene TRBV3-2) and TRBJ2-1; 14 bases align to TRBD2. J lost 10 bases, V lost 1 base, and 3 bases had no gene match. Looked up from germline, CDR1 is LGHDT and CDR2 is YNNKEL (reference sequence). The length of the CDR3 is 15 residues. The CDR3 sequence: CASSQGLAGGREQFF. The CDR3 coding sequence is TGTGCCAGCAGCCAAGGACTAGCGGGAGGGCGGGAGCAGTTCTTC.

This chain uses TRBV2 with TRBJ2-1; 14 bases are shared with TRBD2. Trimming removed 6 bases from V and 0 bases from J; junction bases left unmatched: 10. This CDR3 has 19 amino acids. The germline V gene has CDR1 SNHLY and CDR2 FYNNEI. This chain's CDR3 is CASSLLGLAGATSYNEQFF. The CDR3 bases are TGTGCCAGCAGCCTACTGGGACTAGCGGGGGCCACCTCCTACAATGAGCAGTTCTTC.

This chain connects TRBV6-5 to TRBJ1-6; D is uncertain. This CDR3 is 13 amino acids long. The V end was cut by 2 bases, the J end by 8 bases, with 7 bases between. Per germline, CDR1 MNHEY and CDR2 SVGAGI. The CDR3 loop is CASSYTRDSPLHF. The DNA of the CDR3 is TGTGCCAGCAGTTACACGCGGGATTCACCCCTCCACTTT.

The chain carries TRBV19 and TRBJ1-2; 7 bases agree with TRBD1. The trim removed 8 bases at V and 3 bases at J, leaving 15 bases unmatched. The CDR3 sequence is 16 residues long. Germline V gives CDR1 LNHDA, CDR2 SQIVND (reference sequence). CDR3 amino acids: CASAEDRERFDYGYTF. CDR3 coding DNA: TGTGCCAGTGCGGAAGACAGGGAGAGATTCGACTATGGCTACACCTTC.

This clone was counted a single time. This chain joins TRBV19 and TRBJ2-5, with unresolved D. Germline V gene sequence: CDR1 LNHDA, CDR2 SQIVND (reference sequence). V was cut by 7 bases and J by 0 bases, with 9 bases left in between. The CDR3 is 13 amino acids. CDR3 loop: CASTEENQETQYF. CDR3 coding DNA: TGTGCCAGTACAGAGGAGAACCAAGAGACCCAGTACTTC.

This chain links TRBV9 with TRBJ2-3; 8 bases agree with TRBD2. The CDR3 runs to 16 residues. V gave up 0 bases and J gave up 2 bases; unmatched junction bases: 5. CDR1 and CDR2 from the germline V gene are SGDLS and YYNGEE. CDR3 sequence: CASSVEAGGPTDTQYF. The DNA of the CDR3 is TGTGCCAGCAGCGTAGAGGCGGGGGGACCCACAGATACGCAGTATTTT.

This sequence joins TRBV6-1 and TRBJ1-2, with D perhaps matching TRBD1 (5 bases). This CDR3 has 13 amino acids. The ends were cut back, 3 bases at V and 4 bases at J, with 9 bases in the middle. The germline V gene encodes CDR1 MNHNS and CDR2 SASEGT. The DNA for the CDR3 is TGTGCCAGCAGTGAGACGACAGCCTATGGCTACACCTTC. Translation: CASSETTAYGYTF.

In its sample, this clone was seen once. As DNA, the CDR3 is TGTGCCAGCAGCAGAAAGGGGGGGGATTGGGGCTACGAGCAGTACTTC. Encoded protein: CASSRKGGDWGYEQYF. The chain combines TRBV27 with TRBJ2-7, with TRBD2 as a possible D gene (7 bases). The ends were cut back, 6 bases at V and 3 bases at J, with 21 bases in the middle. The CDR3 is made up of 16 amino acids. Germline loops: CDR1 MNHEY, CDR2 SMNVEV (reference sequence).

V usage is TRBV30 and J usage is TRBJ1-1; unclear D gene. Germline values: CDR1 GTSNPN, CDR2 SVGIG (reference sequence). The CDR3 contains 13 residues. V was shortened by 2 bases and J by 3 bases, with 10 bases between the two germline ends. DNA of the CDR3: TGTGCCTGGAGTTTAGAGGGATACACTGAAGCTTTCTTT. This gives the protein CAWSLEGYTEAFF.

The V and J genes are TRBV7-3 and TRBJ2-3, with a tentative D call TRBD2 (6 bases). Germline loops: CDR1 SGHTA, CDR2 FQGTGA. The CDR3 length is 15 residues. V lost 1 base and J lost 0, with 8 bases in between. DNA of the CDR3: TGTGCCAGCAGCTTAAGCGGGGATAGCACAGATACGCAGTATTTT. This sequence encodes CASSLSGDSTDTQYF. Full variable domain (remainder filled in from reference TRBV7-3 and TRBJ2-3): GAGVSQTPSNKVTEKGKYVELRCDPISGHTALYWYRQSLGQGPEFLIYFQGTGAADDSGLPNDRFFAVRPEGSVSTLKIQRTERGDSAVYLCASSLSGDSTDTQYFGPGTRLTVL.

The genes are TRBV20-1 and TRBJ1-2; D might be TRBD1 (6 bases). The CDR3 runs to 13 residues. Per germline, CDR1 DFQATT and CDR2 SNEGSKA (reference sequence). V lost 3 bases and J 5 bases, leaving 13 bases between the germline ends. CDR3 sequence (DNA): TGCAGTGCTAGTGGTCACAGGGTATATGGCTACACCTTC. It encodes CSASGHRVYGYTF.